The following is a TCR beta chain sequence with its context. This sample was included in a study of blood T cell repertoires in COVID-19. Looking at the study overall: Whether acute or convalescent, the COVID-19 samples came from the United States, Italy and Spain. Sources were T cells, B-cell-depleted T cells, or PBMCs; the material itself was cDNA or gDNA.

With 4 bases removed from V and 0 bases from J, the gap between germline ends came to 10 bases. CDR1 and CDR2 (germline): SQVTM, ANQGSEA. The CDR3 is 14 residues long. Per the original data handling: How many nucleated cells were present was estimated from reference gene primer amplification. Sequencing was performed with immunoSEQ multiplex PCR; in TCRdb, only in-frame clones are kept and a portion is missing. V, J and clone size were drawn from that table, and D and trimming were deduced from the DNA. The repertoire holds about 130,000 clones, with around four fifths as singletons. This sequence was found in a human donor in a cohort sampled during active COVID-19. What was sequenced was peripheral blood. The V call is TRBV29-1, the J call TRBJ1-3; D gene unclear. CDR3 region: CSVGGPDSGNTIYF. CDR3 in DNA: TGCAGCGTTGGCGGCCCCGACTCTGGAAACACCATATATTTT.